This TCR beta chain comes out of a study of blood T cell repertoires in COVID-19. Study-wide background: In each case, the material was cDNA or gDNA derived from T cells, B-cell-depleted T cells, or PBMCs.

Those designated as exposed participants met a COVID-19 case within 2 weeks before study entry. Sequencing was performed with immunoSEQ multiplex PCR; in TCRdb, only in-frame clones are kept and a portion is missing. The sample holds more than 150,000 clones, about 80% seen once. V was pared by 8 bases and J by 2 bases, with 27 bases between. The germline CDR1 and CDR2 sequences are LNHDA and SQIVND (reference sequence). The CDR3 extends over 18 amino acids. Sequencing was carried out using PBMCs or T cells enriched from blood (not recorded which). The chain couples TRBV19 to TRBJ2-5; the D is unclear. The receptor was derived from a man between 60 and 75 years old who had been exposed to COVID-19. The CDR3 nucleotides are TGTGCCAGTGGGCCAGCCGTCAAAGCAAGTGGGCTACAAGAGACCCAGTACTTC. This translates into CASGPAVKASGLQETQYF. The entire variable domain, with the rest obtained from reference TRBV19 and TRBJ2-5, is as follows: DGGITQSPKYLFRKEGQNVTLSCEQNLNHDAMYWYRQDPGQGLRLIYYSQIVNDFQKGDIAEGYSVSREKKESFPLTVTSAQKNPTAFYLCASGPAVKASGLQETQYFGPGTRLLVL.